This T cell receptor beta chain emerged from a study of T-cell memory formation after mild COVID-19. TCRdb passed the 5' RACE reads through MiXCR, listing each CDR3 protein once. Of about 440,000 distinct CDR3 sequences in the sample, 20% were seen once. This clonotype was seen more than once but under ten times. From germline, CDR1 is LNHDA and CDR2 SQIVND (reference sequence). This CDR3 contains 14 residues. V dropped 3 bases and J dropped 6 bases, with 13 bases sitting between them. The TCR sequence derives from an adult woman who had mild COVID-19 (a few samples of this study predate the infection). Cell type and time point are not known. The rearrangement links TRBV19 to TRBJ2-3; possible D gene TRBD1, 6 bases. Specimen: PBMCs or a T cell subset sorted from them (not recorded which). CDR3 nucleotides: TGTGCCAGTAGTATTAAGGGGGACACCGATACGCAGTATTTT. Protein product: CASSIKGDTDTQYF.